These 10 T cell receptor beta chains were all obtained from the same sample, sequenced in a study of Graves' ophthalmopathy and Graves' hyperthyroidism. Researchers took RNA transcripts and amplified TCR beta CDR3 regions from them. A first-round RT-PCR used HTBI primers, followed by a second-round multiplex PCR. MiXCR was run by TCRdb on the multiplex PCR reads, yielding one entry per CDR3 protein. This sample has about half a million distinct CDR3 sequences, with roughly 14% found just once. The sample comprised blood. These TCRs come from a woman in her twenties or thirties with Graves' ophthalmopathy.

The table lists this clonotype with many counts. The V gene is TRBV28, the J gene TRBJ1-6; TRBD1 matches 7 bases. The junction had 6 bases not matched to a gene; V was cut back by 3 bases and J by 10 bases. Germline CDR1 reads MDHEN; CDR2 reads SYDVKM. CDR3 size: 14 residues. This CDR3 is CASSLGDRDSPLHF. The CDR3 bases are TGTGCCAGCAGTTTGGGCGACAGGGACTCACCCCTCCACTTT.

This rearrangement joins TRBV20-1 to TRBJ1-6; D possibly corresponds to TRBD1 (6 bases). Germline V gives CDR1 DFQATT, CDR2 SNEGSKA (reference sequence). Trimming pared 5 bases from V and 7 bases from J, leaving 15 bases between. This CDR3 comprises 14 residues. The CDR3 is CSALDSRINSPLHF. The CDR3 DNA reads TGCAGTGCTTTGGACAGCCGAATAAATTCACCCCTCCACTTT.

This clonotype was counted at least ten times. The rearrangement links TRBV12-3 or TRBV12-4 to TRBJ1-6; D unclear. V lost 1 base and J 0 bases, leaving 7 bases between the germline ends. The CDR3 has 16 amino acids. Written as DNA, the CDR3 is TGTGCCAGCAGTTTAGATCGGTACTCCTATAATTCACCCCTCCACTTT. The encoded protein is CASSLDRYSYNSPLHF.

The chain has TRBV6-5 and TRBJ1-2; 8 bases are shared with TRBD1. The CDR3 has 14 residues. Germline V gene data show CDR1 as MNHEY and CDR2 as SVGAGI. V was clipped by 4 bases and J by 5 bases; unmatched bases: 6. The CDR3 sequence: CASSFYRGSYGYTF. CDR3 bases: TGTGCCAGCAGTTTCTACAGGGGGTCTTATGGCTACACCTTC.

This clonotype appeared a few times. The V call is TRBV30, the J call TRBJ1-2; D may be TRBD1 (6 bases). Looked up from germline, CDR1 is GTSNPN and CDR2 is SVGIG (reference sequence). There are 13 residues in the CDR3. The V end lost 1 base, the J end lost 8 bases, and 14 bases lay between the germline ends. The chain's CDR3 is CAWSGTAAGGYTF. CDR3 nucleotide sequence: TGTGCCTGGAGTGGGACAGCGGCTGGGGGCTACACCTTC.

This clonotype came up many times. V is TRBV6-1 and J is TRBJ2-7; 11 positions match TRBD2. With V trimmed by 8 bases and J by 3 bases, 3 bases remained unmatched. The CDR3 has 13 amino acids. CDR1 and CDR2 (germline): MNHNS, SASEGT. CDR3 in DNA: TGTGCCAGCGTCGGGACTAGCGGCTACGAGCAGTACTTC. It encodes CASVGTSGYEQYF.

This clonotype was counted many times. The genes are TRBV30 and TRBJ1-1; TRBD1 aligns across 7 bases. The CDR3 contains 13 residues. Germline CDR1 and CDR2: GTSNPN and SVGIG (reference sequence). Trimming at V came to 3 bases and at J to 7 bases, leaving 8 bases not matched to a gene. This CDR3 reads CAWRGTDNDEAFF. Written as DNA, the CDR3 is TGTGCCTGGAGAGGGACAGACAACGATGAAGCTTTCTTT.

This clonotype has at least ten counts. The chain uses TRBV7-2 and TRBJ1-6; the D gene is possibly TRBD1 (5 bases). The CDR3 spans 15 residues. The ends were cut back, 6 bases at V and 10 bases at J, with 19 bases in the middle. CDR1 and CDR2 (germline): SGHTA, FQGNSA. DNA for the CDR3: TGTGCCAGCAGTTATTACCGGGACCGGCAATCACCCCTCCACTTT. It yields the protein CASSYYRDRQSPLHF.

This clonotype occurred many times. The chain links TRBV12-5 to TRBJ2-7; D possibly uses TRBD1 or TRBD2 (5 bases each). The CDR3 runs to 14 residues. The V gene lost 4 bases and the J gene lost 0 bases, with 10 bases spanning the gap. Looked up from germline, CDR1 is LGHNT and CDR2 is FRNRAP. CDR3 nucleotide sequence: TGTGCTAGTGGTTACGGGACGGGCTCCTACGAGCAGTACTTC. Amino acid sequence: CASGYGTGSYEQYF.

This clonotype was detected ten times or more. V usage is TRBV4-2 and J usage is TRBJ1-5; perhaps TRBD1 as D (5 bases). There are 16 residues in the CDR3. Trimming removed 1 base from V and 3 bases from J, with 13 bases in between. CDR1 and CDR2 (germline): LGHNA, YNFKEQ. The CDR3 DNA is TGTGCCAGCAGCCAAGGGGACGGATCTTACAATCAGCCCCAGCATTTT. This translates into CASSQGDGSYNQPQHF.